What follows are 19 T cell receptor beta chains derived from one specimen sequenced in a study of shared clonotypes between healthy human individuals. Measured with immunoSEQ multiplex PCR; TCRdb has only the in-frame clones, and not every one. The table lists approximately 2.5 million clones, under 95% of them singletons. The specimen was naive CD4+ T cells from PBMCs. Subset noted: CD45RA+ positively selected. The receptors stem from a young man in good health. Some clones in this sample may be carry-over from other donors' samples.

Concerning this clone: The sample contains more than one DNA sequence encoding this CDR3. This rearrangement joins TRBV27 to TRBJ2-7, with 12 bases aligning to TRBD2. The CDR3 is 15 amino acids. Losses at the gene ends were 6 bases for V and 3 bases for J; bases not matched to a gene: 6. Looked up from germline, CDR1 is MNHEY and CDR2 is SMNVEV (reference sequence). CDR3: CASSLRLAGVYEQYF. The CDR3 DNA reads as TGTGCCAGCAGCCTTAGACTAGCGGGAGTCTACGAGCAGTACTTC.

CDR3 coding DNA: TGTGCCAGCAGTCCAGTTGGGCGCCGAGAAGCTTTCTTT. Its translation: CASSPVGRREAFF. The gene calls are TRBV28 and TRBJ1-1; D call uncertain. Germline CDR1 and CDR2: MDHEN and SYDVKM. This CDR3 is built from 13 residues. The V end lost 5 bases, the J end lost 8 bases, and 15 bases lay between the germline ends.

V gene TRBV11-3 combines with J gene TRBJ2-7; 9 nucleotides agree with TRBD1. V lost 5 bases to trimming and J lost 8 bases; unmatched junction nucleotides: 10. Germline values: CDR1 SGHNT, CDR2 YENEEA. The CDR3 contains 14 residues. The CDR3 loop is CASSQAGQGAKQYF. In DNA, the CDR3 is TGTGCCAGCAGCCAAGCGGGACAGGGAGCAAAGCAGTACTTC.

The gene calls are TRBV9 and TRBJ2-3; D may be TRBD2 (5 bases). V was cut by 4 bases and J by 0 bases, with 18 bases left in between. The CDR3 spans 17 residues. Germline V gives CDR1 SGDLS, CDR2 YYNGEE. CDR3 nucleotides: TGTGCCAGCAGCCAAACTTCTGGGAGCTTTAGCACAGATACGCAGTATTTT. It yields the protein CASSQTSGSFSTDTQYF.

The CDR3 sequence is CASSLETGVYNEQFF. The CDR3 nucleotides read TGTGCCAGCAGCTTAGAGACAGGAGTATACAATGAGCAGTTCTTC. This chain links TRBV5-4 with TRBJ2-1; D may be TRBD1 (6 bases). Per germline, CDR1 SGHNT and CDR2 YYREEE (reference sequence). The V and J ends lost 2 bases and 4 bases respectively, with 13 bases between them. CDR3 length equals 15 residues. Complete variable domain (other parts from reference TRBV5-4 and TRBJ2-1): ETGVTQSPTHLIKTRGQQVTLRCSSQSGHNTVSWYQQALGQGPQFIFQYYREEENGRGNFPPRFSGLQFPNYSSELNVNALELDDSALYLCASSLETGVYNEQFFGPGTRLTVL.

The chain is built from TRBV6-6 and TRBJ1-1; D is uncertain. Trimming cost V 2 bases and J 5 bases, with 9 bases left between them. CDR1 and CDR2 (germline): MNHNY, SVGAGI (reference sequence). This CDR3 comprises 13 residues. The CDR3 is CASSYTEQTEAFF. CDR3 DNA: TGTGCCAGCAGTTACACGGAACAGACTGAAGCTTTCTTT.

CDR3 sequence: CASSYRNSGNQPQHF. CDR3 nucleotide sequence: TGTGCCAGCAGTTACCGGAACTCGGGCAATCAGCCCCAGCATTTT. The chain combines TRBV6-5 with TRBJ1-5; D gene ambiguous. Germline V CDR1 and CDR2: MNHEY, SVGAGI. V lost 2 bases, J lost 2 bases, and 10 bases lay in between. The length of the CDR3 is 15 residues.

This chain connects TRBV7-9 to TRBJ2-3; D might be TRBD1 (6 bases). Germline assignment: CDR1 SEHNR and CDR2 FQNEAQ (reference sequence). The ends were cut back, 3 bases at V and 4 bases at J, with 11 bases in the middle. The CDR3 covers 14 residues. The CDR3: CASSLGARADTQYF. The CDR3 DNA sequence: TGTGCCAGCAGCTTGGGGGCAAGGGCAGATACGCAGTATTTT.

The rearrangement uses TRBV6-5 and TRBJ2-5; 9 bases are shared with TRBD2. The J call is uncertain, as TRBJ2-7 better fits the DNA end. Germline V CDR1 and CDR2: MNHEY, SVGAGI. The CDR3 is 15 amino acids. The CDR3, as DNA: TGTGCCAGCAGTTACTCGACTAGCGGCTCCTACGAGCAGTACTTC. Amino acids: CASSYSTSGSYEQYF.

The chain links TRBV7-8 to TRBJ2-6; D might be TRBD2 (5 bases). The CDR3 has 17 amino acids. The V and J ends lost 4 bases and 0 bases respectively, with 13 bases between them. Germline values: CDR1 SGHVS, CDR2 FQNEAQ. CDR3 sequence reads: CASSWEKGSSGANVLTF. CDR3 nucleotide sequence: TGTGCCAGCAGCTGGGAGAAGGGTAGCTCTGGGGCCAACGTCCTGACTTTC.

The gene calls are TRBV29-1 and TRBJ1-1, with D tentatively TRBD1 (6 bases). From germline, CDR1 is SQVTM and CDR2 ANQGSEA. The CDR3 has 13 amino acids. The V end was cut by 7 bases, the J end by 7 bases, with 19 bases between. The CDR3 DNA reads as TGCAGCGCGAGGCGGGGGGCGCAGGGTGAAGCTTTCTTT. Protein: CSARRGAQGEAFF.

CDR3 sequence reads: CASSPVRLVHEQYF. The CDR3 DNA reads as TGTGCCAGCAGTCCCGTTAGACTAGTCCACGAGCAGTACTTC. V gene TRBV28 combines with J gene TRBJ2-7; a weak D match, TRBD2 (6 bases). The CDR3 has 14 residues. V was trimmed by 5 bases and J by 5 bases, leaving 16 bases between them. Germline-derived CDR1 and CDR2 are MDHEN and SYDVKM.

This clone was seen a few times. Other DNA sequences in the same sample also yield this CDR3. The rearrangement joins TRBV7-9 to TRBJ1-5; weak D call: TRBD1 (5 bases). V shed 5 bases and J shed 7 bases, with 9 bases lying between them. The CDR3 contains 12 residues. Germline CDR1 and CDR2: SEHNR and FQNEAQ (reference sequence). CDR3 region: CASSLTDQPQHF. The DNA of the CDR3 is TGTGCCAGCAGCCTGACAGACCAGCCCCAGCATTTT.

V is TRBV18 and J is TRBJ1-4; TRBD1 matches at 7 bases. CDR1 KGHSH and CDR2 LQKENI come from the germline V gene. The CDR3 contains 15 residues. V lost 6 bases and J lost 7; bases outside the gene matches: 11. CDR3 amino acids: CASSPQGELVEKLFF. The CDR3 bases are TGTGCCAGCTCGCCCCAGGGGGAGCTTGTTGAAAAACTGTTTTTT.

This chain uses TRBV28 with TRBJ1-5; TRBD1 matches at 9 bases. Germline assignment: CDR1 MDHEN and CDR2 SYDVKM. The CDR3 has 18 residues. Germline trimming cut 6 bases from V and 0 bases from J; bases unmatched to any gene: 12. The CDR3 region has the DNA TGTGCCAGCAGCACTGACAGGGGGAGGAGGTATAGCAATCAGCCCCAGCATTTT. Its translation is CASSTDRGRRYSNQPQHF.

The V gene is TRBV14, the J gene TRBJ2-1; TRBD2 matches 7 bases. In germline, CDR1 is SGHDN, CDR2 FVKESK. The CDR3 runs to 18 residues. Losses at the gene ends were 2 bases for V and 7 bases for J; bases not matched to a gene: 17. The CDR3 nucleotides are TGTGCCAGCAGCCAATTGCCGGGAGCGGGGTATACACAGAATGAGCAGTTCTTC. Protein: CASSQLPGAGYTQNEQFF. The complete variable domain, with remaining parts taken from reference TRBV14 and TRBJ2-1, reads EAGVTQFPSHSVIEKGQTVTLRCDPISGHDNLYWYRRVMGKEIKFLLHFVKESKQDESGMPNNRFLAERTGGTYSTLKVQPAELEDSGVYFCASSQLPGAGYTQNEQFFGPGTRLTVL.

This chain links TRBV7-2 with TRBJ2-3, with TRBD2 matching 9 bases. Germline V gene data show CDR1 as SGHTA and CDR2 as FQGNSA. The CDR3 totals 17 residues. Losses at the gene ends were 5 bases for V and 5 bases for J; bases not matched to a gene: 14. CDR3 region: CASSPLGSGSAQDTQYF. The CDR3 region has the DNA TGTGCCAGCAGCCCGCTGGGTAGCGGGAGTGCGCAAGATACGCAGTATTTT.

This rearrangement joins TRBV27 to TRBJ2-3; no reliable D call. V lost 6 bases to trimming and J lost 6 bases, with 25 bases between them. Germline lookup yields CDR1 MNHEY and CDR2 SMNVEV (reference sequence). This CDR3 spans 17 amino acids. The CDR3 DNA reads TGTGCCAGCAGGGTTTGGGGTCGTTCGGGCCCCCGGGATACGCAGTATTTT. Translating gives CASRVWGRSGPRDTQYF.

The chain uses TRBV7-9 and TRBJ1-2, with 8 positions matching TRBD1. CDR1 is SEHNR, CDR2 FQNEAQ, per germline (reference sequence). The CDR3 covers 16 residues. The trim removed 1 base at V and 7 bases at J, leaving 11 bases unmatched. DNA for the CDR3: TGTGCCAGCAGCTTAGAGGGGACAGGTCGATACTCTGGCTACACCTTC. Protein sequence: CASSLEGTGRYSGYTF.